The 28 T cell receptor beta chains below come from one sample, sequenced in a study of post-analysis software for immune sequencing data (dated by TCRdb to between 2015 and 2017). Library generation was performed with PCR. The listed sequencing device is Illumina HiSeq 2500. Unique molecular identifiers were incorporated into TCR beta cDNA libraries to reduce PCR and sequencing biases. TCRdb trimmed the raw reads at Q25, called clones with MiXCR and kept productive beta chains. Duplicate CDR3 protein sequences are folded into a single record with the most common DNA and genes. A total of hundreds of thousands of distinct CDR3 sequences appear in this sample, around 44% of them only once. The ten largest clones take up roughly 1.7% of the sample. What these receptors recognize is not known. Overall study results and their limits: Patients showed significantly higher frequencies than controls for roughly five TRBV segments, among them TRBV5-6, TRBV5-1 and TRBV20-1.

What was sequenced was blood. These receptors originate from a girl aged 10 to 17 with multiple sclerosis.

V and J are TRBV20-1 and TRBJ2-5, with TRBD1 matching 8 bases. The germline gives CDR1 DFQATT, CDR2 SNEGSKA (reference sequence). Germline trimming cut 3 bases from V and 2 bases from J; bases unmatched to any gene: 11. The CDR3 consists of 16 residues. The CDR3 nucleotides are TGCAGTGCTAGTGAACAACGGACAGGGTGGCAAGAGACCCAGTACTTC. Translated, it gives CSASEQRTGWQETQYF.

This chain connects TRBV11-2 to TRBJ2-7; D gene uncertain. CDR3 length equals 15 residues. V lost 4 bases and J 0 bases, leaving 13 bases between the germline ends. CDR1 and CDR2 (germline): SGHAT, FQNNGV. The chain's CDR3 is CASSSTGSSSYEQYF. CDR3 coding DNA: TGTGCCAGCAGCTCAACGGGCTCGAGCTCCTACGAGCAGTACTTC.

This clonotype was seen a few times. The J gene is TRBJ2-1, the V gene TRBV7-6; 7 bases agree with TRBD2. Germline CDR1 SGHVS, CDR2 FNYEAQ. The CDR3 consists of 15 residues. V lost 1 base, J lost 3 bases, and 3 bases stayed unmatched. CDR3: CASSLGRESYNEQFF. DNA for the CDR3: TGTGCCAGCAGCTTAGGGCGGGAGAGCTACAATGAGCAGTTCTTC.

This clonotype was counted a few times. This chain links TRBV9 with TRBJ2-1, with TRBD2 matching over 15 bases. Germline trimming cut 3 bases from V and 0 bases from J; bases unmatched to any gene: 7. Germline CDR1 reads SGDLS; CDR2 reads YYNGEE. The CDR3 loop spans 19 amino acids. CDR3: CASSAVPGLAGGSYNEQFF. In DNA form, the CDR3 reads TGTGCCAGCAGCGCTGTCCCGGGACTAGCGGGGGGCTCCTACAATGAGCAGTTCTTC.

The chain couples TRBV5-5 to TRBJ2-3, with 8 bases identical to TRBD1. Germline-derived CDR1 and CDR2 are SGHKS and YYEKEE (reference sequence). This CDR3 contains 15 residues. V shed 6 bases, J shed 3 bases, and the junction held 9 bases outside the gene matches. This CDR3 is CASIRDRSPTDTQYF. The CDR3 nucleotides read TGTGCCAGCATCAGGGACAGGAGCCCGACAGATACGCAGTATTTT.

The rearrangement joins TRBV20-1 to TRBJ2-3; 11 nucleotides line up with TRBD2. Germline-derived CDR1 and CDR2 are DFQATT and SNEGSKA (reference sequence). V lost 5 bases, J lost 5 bases, and 6 bases stayed unmatched. The length of the CDR3 is 14 residues. The DNA for the CDR3 is TGCAGTGCTCTAGCGGGGGGTCCGGAAGATACGCAGTATTTT. Its translation is CSALAGGPEDTQYF.

This clonotype was observed a handful of times. The rearrangement joins TRBV7-8 to TRBJ2-1; TRBD1 might be the D (7 bases). The CDR3 runs 16 residues. V was pared by 8 bases and J by 4 bases, with 21 bases between. The germline CDR1 and CDR2 sequences are SGHVS and FQNEAQ. In nucleotides, the CDR3 is TGTGCCAGCCGGAGGGGGCGTGCCGGTTGGTACAATGAGCAGTTCTTC. Residues: CASRRGRAGWYNEQFF. The complete variable domain, with remaining parts taken from reference TRBV7-8 and TRBJ2-1, reads GAGVSQSPRYKVAKRGQDVALRCDPISGHVSLFWYQQALGQGPEFLTYFQNEAQLDKSGLPSDRFFAERPEGSVSTLKIQRTQQEDSAVYLCASRRGRAGWYNEQFFGPGTRLTVL.

DNA for the CDR3: TGTGCCATCAGTGAGTCGCCACAGCATGGCTACACCTTC. This sequence encodes CAISESPQHGYTF. V is TRBV10-3 and J is TRBJ1-2; D not resolved. Trimming stripped 0 bases from V and 6 bases from J, with 8 bases between. Looked up from germline, CDR1 is ENHRY and CDR2 is SYGVKD. The CDR3 covers 13 residues.

This clonotype appeared a few times. The gene calls are TRBV2 and TRBJ2-5; TRBD2 matches at 7 bases. V was clipped by 5 bases and J by 7 bases; unmatched bases: 13. CDR1 and CDR2 (germline): SNHLY, FYNNEI. The CDR3 covers 15 residues. CDR3 nucleotide sequence: TGTGCCAGCAGTCGCTCCCCTAGCGGTGGAGTGACCCAGTACTTC. Protein sequence: CASSRSPSGGVTQYF.

The rearrangement links TRBV12-3 or TRBV12-4 to TRBJ2-7, with D possibly matching TRBD1 (5 bases). The CDR3 length is 13 residues. Trimming took 2 bases from V and 5 from J, leaving 10 bases between them. DNA of the CDR3: TGTGCCAGCAGTTTAAGGGGCGCGGACGAGCAGTACTTC. It is translated as CASSLRGADEQYF.

The chain links TRBV5-1 to TRBJ2-5, with TRBD2 matching over 11 bases. The CDR3 is made up of 12 amino acids. CDR1 is SGHRS and CDR2 is YFSETQ in the germline V gene. V lost 5 bases and J lost 9; bases outside the gene matches: 3. The CDR3 here is CASSPSGGPQYF. The CDR3 DNA sequence: TGCGCCAGCAGTCCTAGCGGGGGGCCCCAGTACTTC.

A few counts support this clonotype. The chain employs TRBV5-1 and TRBJ2-5; D is unresolved. Germline V CDR1 and CDR2: SGHRS, YFSETQ. Trimming took off 0 bases at V and 4 bases at J, with 13 bases between the two ends. This CDR3 is 15 amino acids long. As DNA, the CDR3 is TGCGCCAGCAGCTTGGAGGCGCCGGCCCCAGAGACCCAGTACTTC. It codes for CASSLEAPAPETQYF.

This clonotype was observed a few times. The chain is built from TRBV6-7 and TRBJ2-1; 10 nucleotides agree with TRBD1. TRBV6-7 is an ORF; its function is uncertain. V gave up 2 bases and J gave up 2 bases; unmatched junction bases: 3. The length of the CDR3 is 16 residues. Written as DNA, the CDR3 is TGTGCCAGCAGTTACGACAGGGGGCCACCCTACAATGAGCAGTTCTTC. This gives the protein CASSYDRGPPYNEQFF.

The CDR3 loop is CSVPTGTDTQYF. The CDR3 DNA is TGCAGCGTGCCCACAGGGACAGATACGCAGTATTTT. The chain uses TRBV29-1 and TRBJ2-3, with a tentative D call TRBD1 (6 bases). The CDR3 consists of 12 residues. Trimming removed 6 bases at V and 3 bases at J, with 10 bases between. Germline CDR1 SQVTM, CDR2 ANQGSEA.

The chain combines TRBV6-6 with TRBJ2-1; D is ambiguous. V was shortened by 2 bases and J by 0 bases, with 8 bases between the two germline ends. Germline V gene data show CDR1 as MNHNY and CDR2 as SVGAGI (reference sequence). The CDR3 length is 15 residues. The DNA of the CDR3 is TGTGCCAGCAGTTACGAGATGAGCTCCTACAATGAGCAGTTCTTC. It yields the protein CASSYEMSSYNEQFF.

The J gene is TRBJ1-2, the V gene TRBV29-1; TRBD1 is a possible D gene (5 bases). Germline V gene data show CDR1 as SQVTM and CDR2 as ANQGSEA. CDR3 length: 14 residues. Trimming removed 2 bases from V and 6 bases from J, with 16 bases in between. DNA for the CDR3: TGCAGCGTTGAATTACAGGTGGCTGAAGATGGCTACACCTTC. It translates to CSVELQVAEDGYTF. Combining the CDR3 with reference TRBV29-1 and TRBJ1-2 gives the whole variable domain SAVISQKPSRDICQRGTSLTIQCQVDSQVTMMFWYRQQPGQSLTLIATANQGSEATYESGFVIDKFPISRPNLTFSTLTVSNMSPEDSSIYLCSVELQVAEDGYTFGSGTRLTVV.

V and J are TRBV7-3 and TRBJ2-7, with TRBD2 identical over 8 bases. Per germline, CDR1 SGHTA and CDR2 FQGTGA. CDR3 length: 13 amino acids. Germline trimming cut 0 bases from V and 6 bases from J; bases unmatched to any gene: 1. CDR3 nucleotides: TGTGCCAGCAGCTTAACGGCGGGGGGCGAGCAGTACTTC. It is translated as CASSLTAGGEQYF.

The CDR3 DNA sequence: TGCGCCAGCAGCCCTAGCGTCCTATCTGGGGCCAACGTCCTGACTTTC. This sequence encodes CASSPSVLSGANVLTF. This chain joins TRBV4-1 and TRBJ2-6; TRBD2 is a possible D gene (6 bases). This CDR3 has 16 residues. V was trimmed by 4 bases and J by 1 base, leaving 11 bases between them. Germline CDR1 MGHRA, CDR2 YSYEKL.

This clonotype was observed a handful of times. A single base separates this from a much larger clone, so it may be a read error. The chain has TRBV10-3 and TRBJ2-5; D is perhaps TRBD1 or TRBD2 (5 bases each). The length of the CDR3 is 13 residues. Trimming cost V 8 bases and J 2 bases, with 12 bases left between them. Germline V CDR1 and CDR2: ENHRY, SYGVKD. The CDR3 nucleotides read TGTGCCATCTCCGGGGCAACACAAGAGACCCAGTACTTC. As protein: CAISGATQETQYF.

This clonotype was recorded a few times. The chain has TRBV4-1 and TRBJ1-2; D is uncertain. V was clipped by 0 bases and J by 0 bases, with 11 bases between them. The germline V gene has CDR1 MGHRA and CDR2 YSYEKL. This CDR3 contains 16 residues. The DNA of the CDR3 is TGCGCCAGCAGCCAAGAATTGGATGGAGCTAACTATGGCTACACCTTC. Its translation is CASSQELDGANYGYTF.

The CDR3 is CASKDSGNTEAFF. The CDR3 nucleotides read TGTGCCAGCAAGGACAGCGGGAACACTGAAGCTTTCTTT. J is TRBJ1-1 and V is TRBV12-3 or TRBV12-4, with a tentative D call TRBD1 (6 bases). The CDR3 contains 13 residues. With 7 bases removed from V and 1 base from J, the gap between germline ends came to 10 bases.

The J gene is TRBJ1-1, the V gene TRBV9, with 10 positions matching TRBD1. V was pared by 4 bases and J by 5 bases, with 8 bases of the junction left unmatched. Per germline, CDR1 SGDLS and CDR2 YYNGEE. The CDR3 is made up of 15 amino acids. CDR3 sequence (DNA): TGTGCCAGCAGCTCCGACGGGACAGGGGTAACTGAAGCTTTCTTT. Protein sequence: CASSSDGTGVTEAFF.

The CDR3: CASSFGGSGNEQFF. CDR3 DNA sequence: TGTGCCAGCAGTTTTGGAGGGTCTGGAAATGAGCAGTTCTTC. This rearrangement joins TRBV12-3 or TRBV12-4 to TRBJ2-1, with a possible D match to TRBD2 (6 bases). The CDR3 runs 14 residues. The V and J ends lost 3 bases and 7 bases respectively, with 13 bases between them.

V and J are TRBV4-1 and TRBJ1-4, with D uncertain. Trimming stripped 1 base from V and 4 bases from J, with 13 bases between. The V gene's germline CDR1 is MGHRA and CDR2 YSYEKL. This CDR3 region has 16 residues. The CDR3 region is CASSQGRATLNEKLFF. The CDR3, as DNA: TGCGCCAGCAGCCAAGGCAGAGCAACTCTTAATGAAAAACTGTTTTTT.

The V and J genes are TRBV12-3 or TRBV12-4 and TRBJ1-2; 7 bases are a match to TRBD1. With 8 bases clipped from V and 4 bases from J, the junction kept 10 bases outside the gene matches. The CDR3 runs to 14 residues. Written as DNA, the CDR3 is TGTGCCAGCGGAGTCAGGACAGGTTCCTATGGCTACACCTTC. Protein: CASGVRTGSYGYTF.

On this clonotype: A much larger clone lies one base from this, so it may be a read error. The rearrangement links TRBV5-5 to TRBJ2-3; perhaps TRBD2 as D (5 bases). V was clipped by 4 bases and J by 0 bases, with 12 bases between them. The CDR3 covers 15 residues. Germline V gene data show CDR1 as SGHKS and CDR2 as YYEKEE (reference sequence). For the CDR3, the DNA is TGTGCCAGCAGCACCAGGAGGTCTAGCACAGATACGCAGTATTTT. Protein: CASSTRRSSTDTQYF.

The table lists this clonotype with a count of one. The J gene is TRBJ1-6, the V gene TRBV2; a weak D match, TRBD1 (5 bases). Germline CDR1 is SNHLY and CDR2 is FYNNEI. The CDR3 loop spans 15 amino acids. V was clipped by 5 bases and J by 5 bases, with 13 bases between them. This CDR3 is CASSTTGADNSPLHF. Here the CDR3 DNA reads TGTGCCAGCAGTACCACCGGGGCCGATAATTCACCCCTCCACTTT.

Only a few counts were recorded for this clonotype. The CDR3 coding sequence is TGTGCCAGCAGTCCTATCGACAATGAGCAGTTCTTC. Translating gives CASSPIDNEQFF. This chain uses TRBV6-6 with TRBJ2-1; D unresolved. V was cut by 5 bases and J by 5 bases, with 7 bases left in between. Germline V CDR1 and CDR2: MNHNY, SVGAGI (reference sequence). The CDR3 sequence is 12 residues long.